Shown below are 13 T cell receptor beta chains from a single sample sequenced in a study of T cells in Graves' hyperthyroidism and ophthalmopathy. What was amplified from RNA transcripts were TCR beta CDR3 regions. The primer set for the first-round RT-PCR of the TCR CDR3 was HTBI. MiXCR, run by TCRdb on the multiplex PCR reads, gives a single entry per CDR3 protein. The sample yields some 600,000 distinct CDR3 sequences, approximately 15% seen once. Sequencing was done on a sample of blood. The receptors stem from a young woman with Graves' hyperthyroidism that later progressed to Graves' ophthalmopathy.

This clonotype was counted many times. J is TRBJ1-5 and V is TRBV2, with TRBD1 matching 7 bases. CDR1 is SNHLY, CDR2 FYNNEI, per germline. Losses at the gene ends were 0 bases for V and 6 bases for J; bases not matched to a gene: 5. The CDR3 runs to 15 residues. The CDR3 region has the DNA TGTGCCAGCAGTGAAGCGCTCGCAGGGGGTCAGCCCCAGCATTTT. Protein sequence: CASSEALAGGQPQHF.

This clonotype came up many times. V gene TRBV5-5 combines with J gene TRBJ1-5; no firm D call. Germline CDR1 and CDR2: SGHKS and YYEKEE (reference sequence). This CDR3 is built from 13 residues. V was trimmed by 0 bases and J by 7 bases, leaving 8 bases between them. In DNA form, the CDR3 reads TGTGCCAGCAGCTTGGTCCCGGGACAGCCCCAGCATTTT. This gives the protein CASSLVPGQPQHF.

V and J are TRBV6-1 and TRBJ2-1, with TRBD2 matching over 10 bases. CDR3 length: 14 amino acids. Trimming at V came to 5 bases and at J to 9 bases, leaving 7 bases not matched to a gene. Germline assignment: CDR1 MNHNS and CDR2 SASEGT. CDR3 sequence (DNA): TGTGCCAGCAGTTTGGGACTAGCGAGACCTGAGCAGTTCTTC. The encoded protein is CASSLGLARPEQFF.

In its sample, this clonotype was seen many times. This chain uses TRBV28 with TRBJ1-5; D call uncertain. Germline assignment: CDR1 MDHEN and CDR2 SYDVKM. CDR3 length equals 15 residues. The ends were cut back, 3 bases at V and 8 bases at J, with 17 bases in the middle. The CDR3 coding sequence is TGTGCCAGCAGTTTTAGTCGCGGGCGCAGCGAGCCCCAGCATTTT. This gives the protein CASSFSRGRSEPQHF. The complete variable domain, with remaining parts taken from reference TRBV28 and TRBJ1-5, reads DVKVTQSSRYLVKRTGEKVFLECVQDMDHENMFWYRQDPGLGLRLIYFSYDVKMKEKGDIPEGYSVSREKKERFSLILESASTNQTSMYLCASSFSRGRSEPQHFGDGTRLSIL.

This clonotype was counted at least ten times. The V gene is TRBV7-2, the J gene TRBJ1-5, with D tentatively TRBD1 (5 bases). V lost 5 bases and J lost 3, with 8 bases in between. The CDR3 totals 13 residues. CDR1 and CDR2 from the germline V gene are SGHTA and FQGNSA. The CDR3 DNA reads as TGTGCCAGCAGCATGGGGGTCAATCAGCCCCAGCATTTT. Amino acid sequence: CASSMGVNQPQHF.

This clonotype was counted at least ten times. V gene TRBV2 combines with J gene TRBJ2-1; 11 nucleotides align to TRBD2. From germline, CDR1 is SNHLY and CDR2 FYNNEI. J gave up 6 bases and V 10 bases, and 5 bases lay outside the gene matches. CDR3 length: 13 residues. The CDR3 spells CATRLAGLNEQFF. The CDR3 coding sequence is TGTGCCACCAGACTAGCGGGACTCAATGAGCAGTTCTTC.

The chain joins TRBV10-2 to TRBJ2-7, with TRBD2 matching 10 bases. This CDR3 is 16 amino acids long. Losses at the gene ends were 3 bases for V and 2 bases for J; bases not matched to a gene: 7. CDR1 is WSHSY, CDR2 SAAADI, per germline. For the CDR3, the DNA is TGCGCCAGCAGTGATCTAGCGGGAGTTCAACCCTACGAGCAGTACTTC. Translation gives CASSDLAGVQPYEQYF.

This clonotype was detected many times. The CDR3 spells CASSPDLVNEKLFF. DNA for the CDR3: TGCGCCAGCAGCCCGGACTTAGTTAATGAAAAACTGTTTTTT. The chain recombines TRBV5-1 with TRBJ1-4; D is unresolved. The CDR3 consists of 14 residues. Per the germline V gene, CDR1 is SGHRS and CDR2 is YFSETQ. V shed 4 bases and J shed 4 bases, with 11 bases lying between them.

The chain combines TRBV6-2 or TRBV6-3 with TRBJ2-5; 12 bases are shared with TRBD2. V trimming: 10 bases; J trimming: 0 bases; junction bases outside the gene matches: 12. CDR3 length: 17 amino acids. Germline loops: CDR1 MNHEY, CDR2 SVGEGT. Here the CDR3 reads CATRGLAGTSYQETQYF. The CDR3 coding sequence is TGTGCCACTAGAGGACTAGCGGGAACATCCTACCAAGAGACCCAGTACTTC.

The sample holds many counts of this clonotype. The CDR3 DNA follows: TGTGCCAGCAGTCTTCGGGGGGGGCAGGGGGCGCACAGTTCACCCCTCCACTTT. Residues: CASSLRGGQGAHSSPLHF. The chain couples TRBV12-3 or TRBV12-4 to TRBJ1-6, with 8 bases that match TRBD1. V was clipped by 5 bases and J by 9 bases; unmatched bases: 18. The CDR3 is 18 amino acids.

This clonotype was recorded many times. The chain combines TRBV7-2 with TRBJ2-2; D not certain. V was trimmed by 3 bases and J by 3 bases, leaving 11 bases between them. Germline V gene data show CDR1 as SGHTA and CDR2 as FQGNSA. The CDR3 spans 15 residues. The CDR3 loop is CASSFSPKDTGELFF. The CDR3 bases are TGTGCCAGCAGCTTTTCGCCCAAGGACACCGGGGAGCTGTTTTTT.

This sequence joins TRBV20-1 and TRBJ2-7, with TRBD1 matching 7 bases. The trim removed 1 base at V and 2 bases at J, leaving 5 bases unmatched. Germline V CDR1 and CDR2: DFQATT, SNEGSKA (reference sequence). This CDR3 region has 14 residues. The chain's CDR3 is CSARGTGRTYEQYF. CDR3 coding DNA: TGCAGTGCTAGAGGGACAGGAAGGACCTACGAGCAGTACTTC.

This clonotype has ten or more counts. J is TRBJ1-1 and V is TRBV19; TRBD1 matches at 7 bases. The V gene's germline CDR1 is LNHDA and CDR2 SQIVND (reference sequence). CDR3 size: 15 residues. Trimming removed 6 bases from V and 4 bases from J; junction bases left unmatched: 11. CDR3 coding DNA: TGTGCCAGTAGGCCACGAGGCGGGGACAGCACTGAAGCTTTCTTT. Its translation is CASRPRGGDSTEAFF.